A selection of T cell receptor beta chains follows, all from one sample in a study of shared clonotypes between healthy human individuals. TCRdb's copy holds only in-frame clones and misses some; the assay was immunoSEQ multiplex PCR. The sample yields over 2 million clones, 85% to 95% seen once. Sequences were obtained from naive CD4+ T cells sorted from blood. Source of these receptors: a man younger than 30 in good health. Both conserved end residues are part of each CDR3. A D gene is named only where the DNA matches it firmly. The size of a clone is reported for some rows only, either as once, few or many, or as a class for expanded clones.

len	v_gene	j_gene	d_gene	abundance	CDR3nt	CDR3aa
16	TRBV5-6	TRBJ1-1	.	.	TGTGCCAGCACCGCTTTGGGGGGGGCGCCTTTTTTTGAAGCTTTCTTT	CASTALGGAPFFEAFF
15	TRBV7-2	TRBJ1-2	.	.	TGTGCCAGCAGCTTATCCCAGGGGAGCAGTAGTGGCTACACCTTC	CASSLSQGSSSGYTF
14	TRBV7-2	TRBJ2-7	TRBD2	.	TGTGCCAGCAGCTTAGTGGGACTAGCCGACGAGCAGTACTTC	CASSLVGLADEQYF
16	TRBV10-1	TRBJ2-3	TRBD2	.	TGCGCCAGCAGTTCCACTAGCGGGGGGTTCCCAGATACGCAGTATTTT	CASSSTSGGFPDTQYF
16	TRBV7-9	TRBJ2-1	TRBD2	once	TGTGCCAGCAGCCGACTGGCGGGAGCAACCTACAATGAGCAGTTCTTC	CASSRLAGATYNEQFF
16	TRBV9	TRBJ2-2	.	.	TGTGCCAGCAGCGAAAGCCAGACTCCCGACACCGGGGAGCTGTTTTTT	CASSESQTPDTGELFF
15	TRBV5-1	TRBJ2-2	.	.	TGCGCCAGCAGCTTGGTTGCGCGGGACACCGGGGAGCTGTTTTTT	CASSLVARDTGELFF
13	TRBV10-2	TRBJ1-2	.	.	TGCGCCAGCAGTCCCCCACAGGACTATGGCTACACCTTC	CASSPPQDYGYTF
13	TRBV6-5	TRBJ1-1	.	.	TGTGCCAGCAGCCGGGACACGAACACTGAAGCTTTCTTT	CASSRDTNTEAFF
12	TRBV2	TRBJ1-1	.	few	TGTGCCAGCAGAAGGGACATCAGTGAAGCTTTCTTT	CASRRDISEAFF
14	TRBV6-6	TRBJ2-7	.	.	TGTGCCAGCAGTTATAGGCAGGACTCCTACGAGCAGTACTTC	CASSYRQDSYEQYF
12	TRBV30	TRBJ1-5	.	.	TGTGCCTGTTCAAAGTCGGGCCAGCCCCAGCATTTT	CACSKSGQPQHF
13	TRBV13	TRBJ2-7	.	.	TGTGCCAGCACTTTCAGGCAGGGGGAGGGGCAGTACTTC	CASTFRQGEGQYF
15	TRBV18	TRBJ1-1	.	once	TGTGCCAGCTCACTTGGACACCCGTTGAACACTGAAGCTTTCTTT	CASSLGHPLNTEAFF
15	TRBV7-9	TRBJ2-3	.	.	TGTGCCAGCAGCTTTCGCGGGGTCCGGGCAGATACGCAGTATTTT	CASSFRGVRADTQYF
12	TRBV30	TRBJ2-5	.	.	TGTGCCTGGCACCCGATCCGAGAGACCCAGTACTTC	CAWHPIRETQYF